The rows below give T cell receptor beta chains drawn from one sample of a study of blood T cell repertoires in COVID-19. Sequencing was performed with immunoSEQ multiplex PCR; in TCRdb, only in-frame clones are kept and a portion is missing. The sample has almost 250,000 clones; roughly 89% are singletons. The material sequenced was PBMCs or T cells enriched from blood (not recorded which). Source of these receptors: a woman aged 25 to 39 who had recovered from COVID-19. Each CDR3 is given with its conserved first and last residue. The order of the fields is clone size, V gene, D gene, J gene, CDR3 DNA, CDR3 protein. D genes are given only for firm matches. Clone size appears in some rows only: once, few, many, or a class for an expanded clone.

many,TRBV5-4,TRBD1,TRBJ1-1,TGTGCCAGCAGCTTGGTAGGGACAGGGGTCACTGAAGCTTTCTTT,CASSLVGTGVTEAFF
-,TRBV7-2,-,TRBJ1-1,TGTGCCAGCAGCTTAGGATACAGAACTGAAGCTTTCTTT,CASSLGYRTEAFF
few,TRBV2,-,TRBJ1-1,TGTGCCAGCGCCTGGGGGCCGGGGAAAGCTTTCTTT,CASAWGPGKAFF
few,TRBV7-2,-,TRBJ2-2,TGTGCCAGCATTTTCACCCCGGGGACCGGGGAGCTGTTTTTT,CASIFTPGTGELFF
-,TRBV19,TRBD1,TRBJ1-4,TGTGCCAGTAGTGTCCCGGGACAGAATGAAAAACTGTTTTTT,CASSVPGQNEKLFF
-,TRBV7-2,-,TRBJ1-1,TGTGCCGGGCGGGGAGGGGTCAACACTGAAGCTTTCTTT,CAGRGGVNTEAFF
-,TRBV11-3,TRBD2,TRBJ2-1,TGTGCCAGCAGTTCCTCCCTAGCGGGACCCTACAATGAGCAGTTCTTC,CASSSSLAGPYNEQFF
-,TRBV7-2,-,TRBJ2-1,TGTGCCAGCAGCTTAGGTTCGTACAATGAGCAGTTCTTC,CASSLGSYNEQFF
-,TRBV7-9,TRBD1,TRBJ1-5,TGTGCCAGCAGCACCCAGGGGGCAAGCCAGCCCCAGCATTTT,CASSTQGASQPQHF
once,TRBV27,-,TRBJ2-7,TGTGCCAGCAGTCCTTTTTGGGGGGACGAGCAGTACTTC,CASSPFWGDEQYF
-,TRBV23-1,-,TRBJ2-7,TGCGCCAGCAGTCATCCCTTGAGGACAGTGTCCTCCTACGAGCAGTACTTC,CASSHPLRTVSSYEQYF
-,TRBV18,-,TRBJ1-1,TGTGCCAGCTCGCTATACAGGGATGAAGGGGGAACTGAAGCTTTCTTT,CASSLYRDEGGTEAFF
-,TRBV30,-,TRBJ1-1,TGTGCCGGCTCATCGGGGTTTGAAGCTTTCTTT,CAGSSGFEAFF
-,TRBV27,TRBD1,TRBJ1-4,TGTGCCAGCAGCCTGGACAGGGATAATGAAAAACTGTTTTTT,CASSLDRDNEKLFF
-,TRBV7-2,-,TRBJ2-1,TGTGCCAGCAGCTTGGGCCTATGGAATGAGCAGTTCTTC,CASSLGLWNEQFF
-,TRBV7-3,-,TRBJ2-5,TGTGCCAGCAGCTTCGGGATTGCAGAGACCCAGTACTTC,CASSFGIAETQYF
-,TRBV28,-,TRBJ1-1,TGTGGGTCATCATCCCCCGGGGGTGAAGCTTTCTTT,CGSSSPGGEAFF
-,TRBV5-6,-,TRBJ2-5,TGTGCCAGCAGCTGGGACATGAGGTACCAAGAGACCCAGTACTTC,CASSWDMRYQETQYF
-,TRBV9,TRBD2,TRBJ2-1,TGTGCCAGCAGCGTAACAGCGGGACTCGATGAGCAGTTCTTC,CASSVTAGLDEQFF
-,TRBV19,-,TRBJ2-7,TGTGCCAGTAGACTTAGAACCGGGCCTGGACACCTATTTGGCGAGCAGTACTTC,CASRLRTGPGHLFGEQYF
few,TRBV4-1,TRBD2,TRBJ2-1,TGCGCCAGCAGCCAACTAGGACTAGCTCCCGCGCAAATGGATGAGCAGTTCTTC,CASSQLGLAPAQMDEQFF
-,TRBV3-1/TRBV3-2,-,TRBJ1-4,TGTGCCAGCAGCCAACTCGGGGTCGCTAATGAAAAACTGTTTTTT,CASSQLGVANEKLFF
-,TRBV18,-,TRBJ1-6,TGTGCCAGCTCACCGGCAGGGAAAACTTCACCCCTCCACTTT,CASSPAGKTSPLHF